This T cell receptor beta chain was captured in a study of regulatory T cells in long-lasting Graves disease. There are 15 residues in the CDR3. Germline CDR1 MNHNS, CDR2 SASEGT. The V gene lost 4 bases and the J gene lost 0 bases, with 9 bases spanning the gap. Time point described: newly diagnosed GD, antithyroid drugs for less than 3 months. PBMCs were the source of the RNA used for TCR sequencing. Arm-PCR of CDR3 regions with iRepertoire HTBI primers generated TCR beta libraries. One entry per CDR3 protein, called by TCRdb with MiXCR from the multiplex PCR reads. The table includes approximately 480,000 distinct CDR3 sequences, 16% detected once. To note about this clonotype: Its antigen is unknown.

Notes on the study in general: Lower TCR diversity characterized persistent Graves' patients relative to newly diagnosed patients.

These data were likewise used in another study, on T cells in Graves' hyperthyroidism and ophthalmopathy. From that second work: The model foresaw ophthalmopathy a median 6.5 months prior to onset.

The input for sequencing was peripheral blood mononuclear cells (PBMCs), taken at new diagnosis, from a patient treated with antithyroid drugs. The TCR was taken from a middle-aged man with Graves disease. The chain uses TRBV6-1 and TRBJ2-2; the D is unclear. In DNA form, the CDR3 reads TGTGCCAGCAGTGTGTCAGGCTCGAACACCGGGGAGCTGTTTTTT. Protein: CASSVSGSNTGELFF.